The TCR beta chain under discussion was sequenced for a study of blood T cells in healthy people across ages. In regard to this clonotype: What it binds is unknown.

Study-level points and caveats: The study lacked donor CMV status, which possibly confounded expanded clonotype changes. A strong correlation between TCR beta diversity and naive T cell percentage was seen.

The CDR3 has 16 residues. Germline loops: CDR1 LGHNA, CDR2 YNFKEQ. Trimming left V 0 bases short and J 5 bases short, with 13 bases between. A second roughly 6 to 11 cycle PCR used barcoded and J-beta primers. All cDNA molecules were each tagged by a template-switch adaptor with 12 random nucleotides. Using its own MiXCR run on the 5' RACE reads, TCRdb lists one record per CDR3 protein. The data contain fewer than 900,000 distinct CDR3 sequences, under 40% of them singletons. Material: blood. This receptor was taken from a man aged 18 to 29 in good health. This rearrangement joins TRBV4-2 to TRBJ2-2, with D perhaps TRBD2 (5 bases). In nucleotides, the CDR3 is TGTGCCAGCAGCCAAGATGCGGGCCCGGTAACCGGGGAGCTGTTTTTT. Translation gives CASSQDAGPVTGELFF.